These T cell receptor beta chains were read from a single sample in a study of T-cell reconstitution after alpha-beta-depleted transplantation in children. TCRdb called the PCR reads again in MiXCR, with one record for every CDR3 protein. This table has 330,000 or so distinct CDR3 sequences, nearly 8% appearing once. The sequences come from peripheral blood, collected 360 days after TCRalphabeta/CD19-depleted stem cell transplant. Receptors were obtained from a female patient between 2 and 15 years old who had a stem cell transplant for Fanconi anemia, so the T cells may come from the graft donor. The CDR3 runs from the conserved cysteine through the conserved F or W. A D gene is named only where the DNA matches it firmly. The listing skips clone size in some rows; elsewhere it reads once, few, many or a size class.

cdr3_length j_call d_call v_call clone_size cdr3_nt cdr3_aa
14 TRBJ2-5 TRBD1 TRBV5-1 few TGCGCCAGCAGCTTAGGACAGGCCCAAGAGACCCAGTACTTC CASSLGQAQETQYF
18 TRBJ2-7 TRBD2 TRBV5-1 many TGCGCCAGCAGTGTTGAGACTAGCGGGGGTGCCCTTGCCTACGAGCAGTACTTC CASSVETSGGALAYEQYF
17 TRBJ2-4 TRBD1 TRBV5-6 many TGTGCCAGCAGCTTGGACAGAGGACAGGGGCCCGAGGACATTCAGTACTTC CASSLDRGQGPEDIQYF
14 TRBJ1-1 . TRBV5-1 many TGCGCCAGCAGCTTGTTTTCGCAGGGAACTGAAGCTTTCTTT CASSLFSQGTEAFF
16 TRBJ2-5 TRBD2 TRBV5-1 many TGCGCCAGCAGCTCAACGGGGGGTCCTGTGAAAGAGACCCAGTACTTC CASSSTGGPVKETQYF
16 TRBJ2-1 TRBD2 TRBV20-1 many TGCAGTGCTAGAGATTTAGCGGGGGAAGCCTACAATGAGCAGTTCTTC CSARDLAGEAYNEQFF
15 TRBJ1-5 . TRBV2 . TGTGCCAGCAGCGACGACAGAGATAGCAATCAGCCCCAGCATTTT CASSDDRDSNQPQHF
16 TRBJ2-2 TRBD1 TRBV3-1 . TGTGCCAGCAGACCCTCGGACAGGGCGGTCACCGGGGAGCTGTTTTTT CASRPSDRAVTGELFF
11 TRBJ2-1 . TRBV27 . TGTGCCAGCAACTCTATCAATGAGCAGTTCTTC CASNSINEQFF
15 TRBJ2-3 . TRBV6-1 many TGTGCCAGCGCCGTTGGGGATTCTAGCACAGATACGCAGTATTTT CASAVGDSSTDTQYF
12 TRBJ2-1 . TRBV29-1 many TGCAGCGCAATGCCTAGGTATGATGAGCAGTTCTTC CSAMPRYDEQFF
14 TRBJ1-6 TRBD1 TRBV20-1 many TGCAGTGCCCGCCCGACAGGGCCAGATTCACCCCTCCACTTT CSARPTGPDSPLHF
15 TRBJ1-6 TRBD1 TRBV12-3/TRBV12-4 many TGTGCCAGCAGTTTCGCGGGACAGCCTAATTCACCCCTCCACTTT CASSFAGQPNSPLHF
17 TRBJ2-1 TRBD2 TRBV15 few TGTGCCACCAGCACGGGACTTAGCGGGGGGGCTAAGGATGAGCAGTTCTTC CATSTGLSGGAKDEQFF
14 TRBJ2-1 . TRBV20-1 many TGCAGTGCTGCAACCCTGGACTGGGTAGATGAGCAGTTCTTC CSAATLDWVDEQFF
16 TRBJ2-3 TRBD1 TRBV5-1 many TGCGCCAGCAGCTTTATGGGACAGGGTATGGGGGATACGCAGTATTTT CASSFMGQGMGDTQYF
14 TRBJ2-2 . TRBV7-6 many TGTGCCAGCAGCTTAGCGCCGGAGTCCGGGGAGCTGTTTTTT CASSLAPESGELFF
18 TRBJ2-5 TRBD1 TRBV5-4 . TGTGCCAGCAGCTTGGAACAGGGGGCTGCAAACCGCCAAGAGACCCAGTACTTC CASSLEQGAANRQETQYF
13 TRBJ1-1 . TRBV7-9 many TGTGCCAGCAGCTATGGATTCAACACTGAAGCTTTCTTT CASSYGFNTEAFF
17 TRBJ1-2 . TRBV14 few TGTGCCAGCAGCCAAGAAGGGAAGGGAGTAGAGGGCCCTGGCTACACCTTC CASSQEGKGVEGPGYTF
13 TRBJ2-4 . TRBV7-2 many TGTGCCAGCAGCAACCGAGTGGTAAACATTCAGTACTTC CASSNRVVNIQYF
15 TRBJ1-5 TRBD1 TRBV27 many TGTGCCAGCAGCCAAAGACAGGGGAGCAATCAGCCCCAGCATTTT CASSQRQGSNQPQHF
14 TRBJ2-7 . TRBV12-3/TRBV12-4 many TGTGCCAGCAGGCCTCAGGGATGGGTCTACGAGCAGTACTTC CASRPQGWVYEQYF
15 TRBJ1-2 . TRBV19 . TGTGCCAGTAGTATCCCACCGGGAACTAACTATGGCTACACCTTC CASSIPPGTNYGYTF
16 TRBJ2-7 TRBD1 TRBV4-2 many TGTGCCAGCAGCGAGCTAAAGGGACAGGGAGGTTACGAGCAGTACTTC CASSELKGQGGYEQYF
16 TRBJ2-7 TRBD1 TRBV20-1 . TGCAGTGCTAGAGATACGGGACAGGGGGCCCCCTACGAGCAGTACTTC CSARDTGQGAPYEQYF
17 TRBJ2-7 TRBD1 TRBV6-5 many TGTGCCAGCAGTTACTCTGTGGCGACAGGGGGGTTGTCCGAGCAGTACTTC CASSYSVATGGLSEQYF
14 TRBJ2-1 . TRBV19 many TGTGCCAGTCGCTCAACTAGGGATTACAATGAGCAGTTCTTC CASRSTRDYNEQFF
16 TRBJ2-2 TRBD2 TRBV2 many TGTGCCAGCAGACCCCCTAGCGGGGGGAACACCGGGGAGCTGTTTTTT CASRPPSGGNTGELFF
14 TRBJ2-2 . TRBV18 . TGTGCCAGCTCAAGGTTGCTGGGCGCCGGGGAGCTGTTTTTT CASSRLLGAGELFF
15 TRBJ2-6 . TRBV4-1 few TGCGCCAGCAGCCAAGAAGGGGCTGGGGCCAACGTCCTGACTTTC CASSQEGAGANVLTF
15 TRBJ1-2 TRBD1 TRBV5-1 many TGCGCCAGCAGCTTGGGCTGGACAGGGGAGTTCGGCTACACCTTC CASSLGWTGEFGYTF
16 TRBJ2-2 TRBD2 TRBV5-4 . TGTGCCAGCAAGAGCGGGGGGGCCCCGAGCACCGGGGAGCTGTTTTTT CASKSGGAPSTGELFF
17 TRBJ1-3 . TRBV20-1 many TGCAGTGCTAGAGATCGGAGGGGTTTAGGATCTGGAAACACCATATATTTT CSARDRRGLGSGNTIYF
16 TRBJ2-1 TRBD2 TRBV9 many TGTGCCAGCAGCCCATCTCTAGCGGGGGGAGTGGATGAGCAGTTCTTC CASSPSLAGGVDEQFF
12 TRBJ2-1 . TRBV12-3/TRBV12-4 many TGTGCCGTGAAGCGGGACAACAATGAGCAGTTCTTC CAVKRDNNEQFF
13 TRBJ1-2 TRBD1 TRBV12-3/TRBV12-4 many TGTGCCAGCAGCCGGGACAGGGTGAATGGCTACACCTTC CASSRDRVNGYTF
15 TRBJ2-3 . TRBV6-5 many TGTGCCAGCAGTTACGGGGGGCGGGACTCAGATACGCAGTATTTT CASSYGGRDSDTQYF
8 TRBJ1-2 . TRBV29-1 many . CSVASGTF
17 TRBJ2-1 TRBD2 TRBV5-6 . TGTGCCAGCAGAGACTACAGACTAGCGGGGGCCTACAATGAGCAGTTCTTC CASRDYRLAGAYNEQFF
15 TRBJ2-5 . TRBV7-9 . TGTGCCAGCAGCTCCTGGATCAGAGGGAGAGAGACCCAGTACTTC CASSSWIRGRETQYF
14 TRBJ1-2 TRBD1 TRBV12-3/TRBV12-4 many TGTGCCAGCAGGCCTACAGGGGCTGGGTATGGCTACACCTTC CASRPTGAGYGYTF
14 TRBJ2-1 . TRBV11-3 many TGTGCCAGCAGCCCGGGGATAAACCGCAATGAGCAGTTCTTC CASSPGINRNEQFF
16 TRBJ1-1 . TRBV7-6 many TGTGCCAGCAGCTTGGGGACTGGGGCTCGAAACACTGAAGCTTTCTTT CASSLGTGARNTEAFF
17 TRBJ2-3 . TRBV5-5 . TGTGCCAGCAGCTTGGGTCGGGGGACTTTGGCAACAGATACGCAGTATTTT CASSLGRGTLATDTQYF
15 TRBJ2-3 TRBD1 TRBV14 few TGTGCCAGCAGCCAAGTCCCAGGGGGCTCAGATACGCAGTATTTT CASSQVPGGSDTQYF
17 TRBJ2-2 . TRBV10-3 few TGTGCCACCCTGGGGTTTCGGCTGAATTCAAACACCGGGGAGCTGTTTTTT CATLGFRLNSNTGELFF
13 TRBJ2-1 TRBD2 TRBV6-5 few TGTGCCCTAAGAGGCGGGAGAGTTAATGAGCAGTTCTTC CALRGGRVNEQFF